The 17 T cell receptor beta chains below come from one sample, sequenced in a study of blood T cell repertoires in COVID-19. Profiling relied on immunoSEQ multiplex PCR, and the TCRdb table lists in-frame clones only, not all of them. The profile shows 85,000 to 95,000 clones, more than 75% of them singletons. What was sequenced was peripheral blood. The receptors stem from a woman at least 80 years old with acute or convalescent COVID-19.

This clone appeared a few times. The CDR3 spells CASSYGRSQPQHF. The CDR3 region has the DNA TGTGCCAGCAGTTACGGCCGTTCTCAGCCCCAGCATTTT. The genes are TRBV6-5 and TRBJ1-5; D not certain. This CDR3 has 13 residues. Germline CDR1 MNHEY, CDR2 SVGAGI. The germline V and J ends were trimmed by 2 bases and 6 bases, with 8 bases remaining between them.

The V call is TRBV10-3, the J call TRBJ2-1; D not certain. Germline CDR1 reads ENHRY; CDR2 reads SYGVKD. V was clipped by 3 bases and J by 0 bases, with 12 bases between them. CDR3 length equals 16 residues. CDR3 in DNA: TGTGCCATCAGTGACCCATTCGGTCCCTCCTACAATGAGCAGTTCTTC. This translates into CAISDPFGPSYNEQFF.

CDR3 bases: TGTGCCATCAAAGAGGCGGGGTCTCGGCAGCCCCAGCATTTT. Residues: CAIKEAGSRQPQHF. V gene TRBV10-3 combines with J gene TRBJ1-5, with D unclear. This CDR3 contains 14 residues. The V gene's germline CDR1 is ENHRY and CDR2 SYGVKD. V shed 7 bases and J shed 7 bases, with 17 bases lying between them.

CDR3 sequence: CASSLAGQGPGAQYF. The CDR3 DNA is TGTGCCAGCAGCTTGGCGGGACAGGGACCCGGGGCCCAGTACTTC. This chain uses TRBV5-4 with TRBJ2-5; 9 positions agree with TRBD1. The CDR3 runs 15 residues. Germline V gene data show CDR1 as SGHNT and CDR2 as YYREEE (reference sequence). Germline trimming cut 0 bases from V and 9 bases from J; bases unmatched to any gene: 9.

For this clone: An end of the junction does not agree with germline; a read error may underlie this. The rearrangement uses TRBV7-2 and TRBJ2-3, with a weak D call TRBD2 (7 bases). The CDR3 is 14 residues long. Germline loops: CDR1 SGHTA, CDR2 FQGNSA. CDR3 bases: TGTGCCAGCAGCTTAGATAGTGGCGGGGGCCCCACGGATTTT. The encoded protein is CASSLDSGGGPTDF.

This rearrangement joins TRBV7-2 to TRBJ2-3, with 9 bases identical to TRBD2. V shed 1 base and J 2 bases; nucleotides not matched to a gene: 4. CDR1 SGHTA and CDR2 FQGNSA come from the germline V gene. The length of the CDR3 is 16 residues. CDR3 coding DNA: TGTGCCAGCAGCTTAGGGGCTAGCGGGGTCACAGATACGCAGTATTTT. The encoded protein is CASSLGASGVTDTQYF.

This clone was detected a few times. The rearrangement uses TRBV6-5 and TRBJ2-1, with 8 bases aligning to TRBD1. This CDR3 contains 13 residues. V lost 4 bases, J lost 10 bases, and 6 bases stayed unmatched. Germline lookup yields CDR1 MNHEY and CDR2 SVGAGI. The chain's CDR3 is CASSLGQALEQFF. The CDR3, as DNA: TGTGCCAGCAGTTTGGGACAGGCACTCGAGCAGTTCTTC.

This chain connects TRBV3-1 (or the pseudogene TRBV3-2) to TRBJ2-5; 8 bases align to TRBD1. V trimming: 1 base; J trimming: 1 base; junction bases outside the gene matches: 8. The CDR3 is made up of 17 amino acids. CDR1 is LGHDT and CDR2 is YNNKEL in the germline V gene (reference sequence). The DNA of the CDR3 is TGTGCCAGCAGCCAAGCGGGACAGGTTACTACCCAAGAGACCCAGTACTTC. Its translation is CASSQAGQVTTQETQYF.

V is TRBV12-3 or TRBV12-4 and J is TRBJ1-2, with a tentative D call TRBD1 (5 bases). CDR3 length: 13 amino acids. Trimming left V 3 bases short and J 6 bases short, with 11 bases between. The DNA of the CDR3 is TGTGCCAGCAGTTTTGGGGCAGGGCATGGCTACACCTTC. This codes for CASSFGAGHGYTF.

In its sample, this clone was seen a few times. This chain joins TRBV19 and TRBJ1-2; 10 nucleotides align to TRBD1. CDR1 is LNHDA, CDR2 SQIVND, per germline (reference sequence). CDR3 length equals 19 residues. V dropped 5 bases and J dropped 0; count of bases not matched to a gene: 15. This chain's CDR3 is CASSALPGTGALANYGYTF. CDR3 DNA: TGTGCCAGTAGTGCCCTTCCCGGGACAGGGGCCCTAGCTAACTATGGCTACACCTTC.

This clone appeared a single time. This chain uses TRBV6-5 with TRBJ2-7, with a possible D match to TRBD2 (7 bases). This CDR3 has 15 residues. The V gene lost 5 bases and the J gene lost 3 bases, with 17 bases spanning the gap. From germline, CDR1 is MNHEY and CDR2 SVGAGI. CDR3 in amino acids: CASSPAGANLYEQYF. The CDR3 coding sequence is TGTGCCAGCAGTCCCGCGGGGGCGAATCTCTACGAGCAGTACTTC.

CDR3 in amino acids: CAISGGVREETQYF. The CDR3 DNA reads TGTGCCATCAGTGGGGGCGTTCGGGAAGAGACCCAGTACTTC. The chain uses TRBV10-3 and TRBJ2-5, with D possibly matching TRBD1 (5 bases). V shed 4 bases and J shed 3 bases, with 12 bases lying between them. This CDR3 region has 14 residues. CDR1 ENHRY and CDR2 SYGVKD come from the germline V gene.

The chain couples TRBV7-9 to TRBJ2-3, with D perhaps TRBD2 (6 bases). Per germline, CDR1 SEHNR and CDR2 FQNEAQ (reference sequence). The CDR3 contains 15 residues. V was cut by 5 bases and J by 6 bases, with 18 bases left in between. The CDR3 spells CASSDGRSLKDTQYF. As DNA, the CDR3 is TGTGCCAGCAGCGACGGGAGAAGTTTAAAGGATACGCAGTATTTT. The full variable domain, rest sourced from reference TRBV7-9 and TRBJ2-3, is DTGVSQNPRHKITKRGQNVTFRCDPISEHNRLYWYRQTLGQGPEFLTYFQNEAQLEKSRLLSDRFSAERPKGSFSTLEIQRTEQGDSAMYLCASSDGRSLKDTQYFGPGTRLTVL.

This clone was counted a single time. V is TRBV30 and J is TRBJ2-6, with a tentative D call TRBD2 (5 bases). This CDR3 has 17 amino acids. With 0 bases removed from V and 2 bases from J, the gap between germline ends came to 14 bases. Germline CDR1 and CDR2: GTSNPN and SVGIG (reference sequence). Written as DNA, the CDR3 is TGTGCCTGGAGTGTACTTAGGGCTAGCCCTGGGGCCAACGTCCTGACTTTC. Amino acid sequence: CAWSVLRASPGANVLTF. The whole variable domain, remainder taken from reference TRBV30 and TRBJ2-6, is SQTIHQWPATLVQPVGSPLSLECTVEGTSNPNLYWYRQAAGRGLQLLFYSVGIGQISSEVPQNLSASRPQDRQFILSSKKLLLSDSGFYLCAWSVLRASPGANVLTFGAGSRLTVL.

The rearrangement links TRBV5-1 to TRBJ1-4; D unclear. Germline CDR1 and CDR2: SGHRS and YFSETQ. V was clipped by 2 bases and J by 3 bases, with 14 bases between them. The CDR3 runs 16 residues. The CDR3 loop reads CASSFRAGLANEKLFF. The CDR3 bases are TGCGCCAGCAGCTTCCGAGCGGGGTTGGCTAATGAAAAACTGTTTTTT.

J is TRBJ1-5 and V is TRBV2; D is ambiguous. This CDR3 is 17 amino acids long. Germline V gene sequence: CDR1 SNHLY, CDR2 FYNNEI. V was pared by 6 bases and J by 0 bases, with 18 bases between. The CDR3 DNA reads TGTGCCAGCAGAGGAGGAGTCAGTGTAAATAGCAATCAGCCCCAGCATTTT. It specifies CASRGGVSVNSNQPQHF.

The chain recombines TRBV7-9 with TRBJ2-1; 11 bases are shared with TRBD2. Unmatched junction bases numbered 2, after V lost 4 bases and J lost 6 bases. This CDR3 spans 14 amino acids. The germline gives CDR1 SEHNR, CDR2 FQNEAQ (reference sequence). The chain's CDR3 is CASSSGTSGNEQFF. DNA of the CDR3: TGTGCCAGCAGCTCCGGGACTAGCGGCAATGAGCAGTTCTTC.